This paragraph reports one T cell receptor (beta chain). Its antigen is not yet known. A much larger clonotype is one base distant, so this may be a read error. The sample originates from a study of tumor-infiltrating lymphocytes in primary liver carcinoma (dated by TCRdb to between 2016 and 2019). General notes on the study: Surgical resection was performed in China between November 2015 and early 2016 on several patients with histopathologically diagnosed primary liver carcinoma. Of the five patients, three men and two women aged 30 to 69 years, four had hepatocellular carcinoma and one had combined HCC and intrahepatic cholangiocarcinoma. The tumors of the five patients were staged as T1-T3 N0M0, with maximum diameters ranging from roughly 4 to 10 cm. Each sample produced about 3.5 to 7.13 million productive TCRbeta reads, and read depth showed no significant difference between tissue types. For each liver tumor, the study sampled five regions along with adjacent normal tissue and blood, and applied TCRbeta repertoire sequencing, expression microarrays and whole-exome sequencing. A total of roughly 35 specimens from 5 patients went through TCRbeta repertoire sequencing, namely 25 tumor regions, 5 adjacent noncancerous liver tissues and 5 peripheral blood samples. Technical replicate repertoires showed high reproducibility, with mean shared-clone rates approximately 0.89 and correlation coefficients above 0.95. The investigation overall reported the following: Only the TCR beta chain was sequenced, which likely underestimates true repertoire diversity because unpaired alpha chains were not captured. Repertoire overlap was higher between tumor regions (mean roughly 35%) than tumor-adjacent (17%) or tumor-blood (roughly 14%) pairs, consistent with antigen-driven expansion. Because the samples were bulk and unsorted, CD4+ and CD8+ T cell repertoires could not be compared. The top 250 clones made up a significantly larger repertoire fraction in tumors than in blood (p = 0.039). Only 4 or 5 patients were included in the study, and the authors note that the findings should be validated in a larger study.

Taken from cysteine to phenylalanine, the CDR3 has 12 residues. The sequence is cut down to CDR3 DNA, 36 bases in frame from base 1. A constant-region primer and ProtoScript II reverse transcriptase were used to reverse-transcribe TCRbeta-specific cDNA from about 0.55 ug total RNA. Construction of the TCRbeta libraries relied on three nested rounds of multiplex PCR, following a slightly modified ARM-PCR procedure. Multiplex TRBV1-TRBV30 forward primers and a Cbeta reverse primer were used in the first two PCR rounds, each of which was run for approximately 11 cycles. A final 25-cycle PCR with Deep VentR polymerase added sample barcodes and Illumina adapters. Before sequencing, amplicons of 200-500 bp were purified from gel using a QIAquick gel extraction kit. An Illumina HiSeq 2500 was used to sequence the TCRbeta amplicons with 250-bp paired-end reads. In the paper's pipeline: Reads were quality-trimmed with Trimmomatic v0.33, and paired reads were merged with FLASH v1.2.11 to recover full CDR3 sequences. V, D and J germline segments were assigned to the rearranged TCRbeta sequences by MiGEC v1.2.1b. VDJtools v1.0.0 computed clonotype statistics and Shannon-Wiener diversity indices. To cut down on sampling bias, every analysis after diversity analysis relied on just the 250 most abundant clonotypes from each sample. In-frame beta chains were kept once TCRdb had trimmed the public reads at Q25 with fastp and called clones with MiXCR. CDR3 protein sequences are deduplicated, and each keeps its most common genes and DNA. These V and J calls rely on TCRdb rather than the paper's analysis. The sample table lists 250,000 to 350,000 distinct CDR3 sequences, approximately 54% of them with a count of one. The top ten constitute over 15% of the sample.

TRIzol reagent was used to extract blood RNA from unsorted whole blood, while the DNeasy Blood & Tissue kit provided the germline DNA. Patients had chronic HBV infection and were treatment-naive at sampling. About 3.6 milliliters of peripheral blood were collected into K2EDTA tubes before surgery. Specimen: peripheral blood. The receptor chain draws on TRBV12-3 or TRBV12-4 and TRBJ2-3, and TRBD2 may be the D gene, going by 5 matching bases. This sequence was found in a woman aged 25 to 39 with primary liver carcinoma and hepatitis B virus infection. The CDR3 region: CASSQSRDMQYF. The DNA is TGTGCCAGCAGCCAGAGCCGGGATATGCAGTATTTT.